This T cell receptor beta chain derives from a study of blood T cell repertoires in COVID-19 (dated by TCRdb to about 2020). In terms of the full investigation: The collaborator samples originated in the United States, Italy and Spain and spanned the acute and convalescent phases of COVID-19. The prospective study material was composed of cDNA or gDNA derived from T cells, B-cell-depleted T cells, or PBMCs. Deeply sampled blood TCRbeta repertoires from subjects exposed to, actively infected with, or recovered from COVID-19 were included in the dataset. A freely available public database, intended as a resource for researchers studying the immune response to SARS-CoV-2, is where the repertoires were released. Samples were obtained from the ongoing ImmuneRACE study (first 160 participants) and from 1,254 subjects provided by 6 global collaborators. The sample metadata nearly always contained a de-identified subject ID, COVID-19 status, age in years and sex. Where HLA class I and class II types were available, the types were taken from metadata supplied by the sample provider, not from assay-based typing.

Notes on this clone: Its antigen remains undetermined. Per-base qualities were not stored, and no clone one base away is much larger.

In the prospective study, participants were about 18 to 100 years old, resided in 24 geographic areas of the United States, and were enrolled through a virtual design. Cohort assignment in the prospective study relied on participant-reported clinical history from a screening survey and a study questionnaire. For ImmuneRACE Cohort 3, a participant was defined as recovered based on two consecutive negative NP/OP PCR tests, clearance by a healthcare professional, or resolution of symptoms. Each participant in the prospective study had whole blood, serum and a nasopharyngeal or oropharyngeal swab collected by mobile phlebotomists. Prospective study participants could optionally give additional blood draws and questionnaires over a roughly 2-month period. Prospective study blood samples were shipped either frozen or at room temperature before DNA extraction. TCRbeta CDR3 regions were amplified from genomic DNA using the immunoSEQ Assay, a bias-controlled multiplex PCR. The study's own analysis went as follows. Within the assay, amplification of reference gene primers was used to estimate how many nucleated cells each sample contained. To quantify the absolute abundance of each unique TCRbeta CDR3 rearrangement, sequence reads were collapsed and filtered. For each sample, productive Simpson clonality was calculated as the square root of Simpson's diversity index across productive rearrangements. TCRdb re-hosts the immuneACCESS table, in-frame sequences only. Its copies lack some clones; in the studies checked, an unresolved V gene accounts for under half of them, and the cause for the rest is not known. The D gene and trimming were derived from the DNA, and the V and J assignments and clone size from that table. This sample gives over 250,000 clones in total; around 87% of them show up just once. The ten largest clones capture 5.3% of the sample.

Points the paper makes about the study in general: How much clinical and demographic metadata was included differed by source and by participant, and the metadata was provided uncurated.

The CDR3 sequence holds 15 residues, the cysteine and phenylalanine included. Only the CDR3 DNA stays, 45 bases, in frame from base 1. CDR1 and CDR2, per the germline V gene, are SGHAT and FQNNGV. V is clipped by 3 bases and J by 1 base, and the sequence between their germline boundaries is 11 bases long. Sequenced sample: PBMCs or T cells enriched from blood (not recorded which). The receptor comes from a woman aged 25-40 years who had recovered from COVID-19. The rearranged segments are TRBV11-2 and TRBJ2-3; no D gene can be assigned with confidence. The CDR3 protein: CASSFAVGGTDTQYF. The bases read TGTGCCAGCAGCTTCGCCGTCGGTGGCACAGATACGCAGTATTTT. With the portions outside the CDR3 filled from the reference TRBV11-2 and TRBJ2-3 genes, the complete variable region becomes EAGVAQSPRYKIIEKRQSVAFWCNPISGHATLYWYQQILGQGPKLLIQFQNNGVVDDSQLPKDRFSAERLKGVDSTLKIQPAKLEDSAVYLCASSFAVGGTDTQYFGPGTRLTVL.